A selection of T cell receptor beta chains follows, all from one sample in a study of T cells in Graves' hyperthyroidism and ophthalmopathy. TCRdb independently ran MiXCR on the multiplex PCR reads; one entry per CDR3 protein. The table lists 300,000 to 450,000 distinct CDR3 sequences, about a sixth of them singletons. Sample: blood. These receptors were obtained from a woman aged 18 to 35 with Graves' hyperthyroidism that later progressed to Graves' ophthalmopathy. Each CDR3 is given with its conserved first and last residue. Each record gives: CDR3 protein, CDR3 DNA, D gene, V gene, J gene, clone size. D genes are given only for firm matches. The size entry is marked missing in some rows and otherwise reads once, few, many or a size class.

CDR3: CASSFRQGPLSGGYTF
DNA: TGTGCCAGCAGTTTCAGACAGGGCCCTCTGTCGGGGGGCTACACCTTC
D: TRBD1
V: TRBV28
J: TRBJ1-2
size: many

CDR3: CASLLLGAGGPNEQYF
DNA: TGTGCCAGCCTGCTCTTGGGAGCGGGAGGTCCCAACGAGCAGTACTTC
D: TRBD2
V: TRBV13
J: TRBJ2-7
size: many

CDR3: CSGRGDSEQFF
DNA: TGCAGTGGTCGGGGCGATAGTGAGCAGTTCTTC
D: NA
V: TRBV20-1
J: TRBJ2-1
size: many

CDR3: CSARGGLAGVEGETQYF
DNA: TGCAGTGCTAGAGGGGGACTAGCGGGAGTAGAGGGTGAGACCCAGTACTTC
D: TRBD2
V: TRBV20-1
J: TRBJ2-5
size: few

CDR3: CASSSTSGRGDTIYF
DNA: TGTGCCAGCAGTTCCACCTCGGGCAGGGGAGACACCATATATTTT
D: NA
V: TRBV6-2/TRBV6-3
J: TRBJ1-3
size: NA

CDR3: CASIQTDPYGYTF
DNA: TGTGCCAGCATCCAAACAGATCCCTATGGCTACACCTTC
D: NA
V: TRBV28
J: TRBJ1-2
size: many

CDR3: CASGRYYNEQFF
DNA: TGTGCCAGCGGGCGTTATTACAATGAGCAGTTCTTC
D: NA
V: TRBV6-2/TRBV6-3
J: TRBJ2-1
size: few

CDR3: CASSLSAGLASNEQFF
DNA: TGTGCCAGCAGTTTATCGGCTGGACTTGCTTCGAATGAGCAGTTCTTC
D: NA
V: TRBV27
J: TRBJ2-1
size: few

CDR3: CASSEGQGAGSYNEQFF
DNA: TGTGCCAGCAGCGAGGGACAGGGGGCCGGTTCCTACAATGAGCAGTTCTTC
D: TRBD1
V: TRBV5-5
J: TRBJ2-1
size: NA

CDR3: CASSPLAGTSTDTQYF
DNA: TGTGCCAGCAGCCCTCTGGCGGGGACTAGCACAGATACGCAGTATTTT
D: NA
V: TRBV7-9
J: TRBJ2-3
size: NA

CDR3: CASSLPGQGNPYEQYF
DNA: TGTGCCAGCAGTTTACCCGGACAGGGGAATCCCTACGAGCAGTACTTC
D: TRBD1
V: TRBV28
J: TRBJ2-7
size: NA

CDR3: CASVSGRTTDTQYF
DNA: TGTGCCAGCGTTAGCGGGAGGACCACAGATACGCAGTATTTT
D: TRBD2
V: TRBV6-2/TRBV6-3
J: TRBJ2-3
size: many

CDR3: CASSQEAGSTGELFF
DNA: TGTGCCAGCAGCCAAGAAGCGGGGAGCACCGGGGAGCTGTTTTTT
D: TRBD2
V: TRBV4-2
J: TRBJ2-2
size: few

CDR3: CASSVGYYEQYF
DNA: TGTGCCAGCAGTGTCGGCTACTACGAGCAGTACTTC
D: NA
V: TRBV28
J: TRBJ2-7
size: many

CDR3: CASSYLTLLAGGPAGELFF
DNA: TGTGCCAGCAGTTACTTGACCCTCCTAGCGGGAGGGCCTGCCGGGGAGCTGTTTTTT
D: TRBD2
V: TRBV6-6
J: TRBJ2-2
size: few

CDR3: CASSGRDRAAETQYF
DNA: TGTGCCAGCAGCGGTCGGGACAGGGCGGCAGAGACCCAGTACTTC
D: TRBD1
V: TRBV7-9
J: TRBJ2-5
size: few

CDR3: CASSLEGTGYQPQHF
DNA: TGTGCCAGCAGCTTAGAAGGGACAGGGTATCAGCCCCAGCATTTT
D: TRBD1
V: TRBV7-9
J: TRBJ1-5
size: NA

CDR3: CASSLGGRRYQPQHF
DNA: TGTGCCAGCAGTCTCGGCGGGAGGAGGTATCAGCCCCAGCATTTT
D: NA
V: TRBV6-1
J: TRBJ1-5
size: NA

CDR3: CASSSKTGGEDTQYF
DNA: TGCGCCAGCAGCTCGAAAACAGGGGGCGAAGATACGCAGTATTTT
D: TRBD1
V: TRBV5-1
J: TRBJ2-3
size: few

CDR3: CASTSKNIQYF
DNA: TGTGCCAGCACCAGTAAAAACATTCAGTACTTC
D: NA
V: TRBV12-3/TRBV12-4
J: TRBJ2-4
size: many

CDR3: CASSQLEIYTDTQYF
DNA: TGCGCCAGCAGCCAACTGGAGATATACACAGATACGCAGTATTTT
D: NA
V: TRBV4-1
J: TRBJ2-3
size: NA

CDR3: CASSQSETQYF
DNA: TGTGCCAGCAGCCAGAGCGAGACCCAGTACTTC
D: NA
V: TRBV11-2
J: TRBJ2-5
size: many

CDR3: CASSPSLAGGSIVANTGELFF
DNA: TGTGCCAGCAGTCCGTCGCTAGCGGGAGGGTCCATCGTCGCGAACACCGGGGAGCTGTTTTTT
D: TRBD2
V: TRBV28
J: TRBJ2-2
size: NA

CDR3: CATISEAFF
DNA: TGTGCCACCATCTCTGAAGCTTTCTTT
D: NA
V: TRBV15
J: TRBJ1-1
size: few

CDR3: CASSWTSGTHNEQFF
DNA: TGTGCCAGCAGTTGGACTAGCGGGACACACAATGAGCAGTTCTTC
D: TRBD2
V: TRBV6-1
J: TRBJ2-1
size: many

CDR3: CASSTRTLYSYEQYF
DNA: TGTGCCAGCAGCACAAGGACCCTATACTCCTACGAGCAGTACTTC
D: NA
V: TRBV5-4
J: TRBJ2-7
size: NA

CDR3: CASIGRSSYEQYF
DNA: TGTGCCAGCATTGGCAGGTCCTCCTACGAGCAGTACTTC
D: NA
V: TRBV28
J: TRBJ2-7
size: many

CDR3: CSASALDYNEQFF
DNA: TGCAGTGCTAGTGCTCTGGACTACAATGAGCAGTTCTTC
D: NA
V: TRBV20-1
J: TRBJ2-1
size: many

CDR3: CASVGLWPGDYNEQFF
DNA: TGCGCCAGCGTTGGACTGTGGCCAGGGGATTACAATGAGCAGTTCTTC
D: NA
V: TRBV10-2
J: TRBJ2-1
size: NA

CDR3: CASSIGGTSVLTDTQYF
DNA: TGTGCCAGTAGTATCGGGGGGACTAGCGTACTCACAGATACGCAGTATTTT
D: TRBD2
V: TRBV19
J: TRBJ2-3
size: many

CDR3: CASTVNRAEAFF
DNA: TGTGCCAGCACTGTAAATAGAGCTGAAGCTTTCTTT
D: NA
V: TRBV2
J: TRBJ1-1
size: many

CDR3: CASSPLGQGVNEKLFF
DNA: TGCGCCAGCAGCCCTCTGGGACAGGGAGTAAATGAAAAACTGTTTTTT
D: TRBD1
V: TRBV5-1
J: TRBJ1-4
size: many